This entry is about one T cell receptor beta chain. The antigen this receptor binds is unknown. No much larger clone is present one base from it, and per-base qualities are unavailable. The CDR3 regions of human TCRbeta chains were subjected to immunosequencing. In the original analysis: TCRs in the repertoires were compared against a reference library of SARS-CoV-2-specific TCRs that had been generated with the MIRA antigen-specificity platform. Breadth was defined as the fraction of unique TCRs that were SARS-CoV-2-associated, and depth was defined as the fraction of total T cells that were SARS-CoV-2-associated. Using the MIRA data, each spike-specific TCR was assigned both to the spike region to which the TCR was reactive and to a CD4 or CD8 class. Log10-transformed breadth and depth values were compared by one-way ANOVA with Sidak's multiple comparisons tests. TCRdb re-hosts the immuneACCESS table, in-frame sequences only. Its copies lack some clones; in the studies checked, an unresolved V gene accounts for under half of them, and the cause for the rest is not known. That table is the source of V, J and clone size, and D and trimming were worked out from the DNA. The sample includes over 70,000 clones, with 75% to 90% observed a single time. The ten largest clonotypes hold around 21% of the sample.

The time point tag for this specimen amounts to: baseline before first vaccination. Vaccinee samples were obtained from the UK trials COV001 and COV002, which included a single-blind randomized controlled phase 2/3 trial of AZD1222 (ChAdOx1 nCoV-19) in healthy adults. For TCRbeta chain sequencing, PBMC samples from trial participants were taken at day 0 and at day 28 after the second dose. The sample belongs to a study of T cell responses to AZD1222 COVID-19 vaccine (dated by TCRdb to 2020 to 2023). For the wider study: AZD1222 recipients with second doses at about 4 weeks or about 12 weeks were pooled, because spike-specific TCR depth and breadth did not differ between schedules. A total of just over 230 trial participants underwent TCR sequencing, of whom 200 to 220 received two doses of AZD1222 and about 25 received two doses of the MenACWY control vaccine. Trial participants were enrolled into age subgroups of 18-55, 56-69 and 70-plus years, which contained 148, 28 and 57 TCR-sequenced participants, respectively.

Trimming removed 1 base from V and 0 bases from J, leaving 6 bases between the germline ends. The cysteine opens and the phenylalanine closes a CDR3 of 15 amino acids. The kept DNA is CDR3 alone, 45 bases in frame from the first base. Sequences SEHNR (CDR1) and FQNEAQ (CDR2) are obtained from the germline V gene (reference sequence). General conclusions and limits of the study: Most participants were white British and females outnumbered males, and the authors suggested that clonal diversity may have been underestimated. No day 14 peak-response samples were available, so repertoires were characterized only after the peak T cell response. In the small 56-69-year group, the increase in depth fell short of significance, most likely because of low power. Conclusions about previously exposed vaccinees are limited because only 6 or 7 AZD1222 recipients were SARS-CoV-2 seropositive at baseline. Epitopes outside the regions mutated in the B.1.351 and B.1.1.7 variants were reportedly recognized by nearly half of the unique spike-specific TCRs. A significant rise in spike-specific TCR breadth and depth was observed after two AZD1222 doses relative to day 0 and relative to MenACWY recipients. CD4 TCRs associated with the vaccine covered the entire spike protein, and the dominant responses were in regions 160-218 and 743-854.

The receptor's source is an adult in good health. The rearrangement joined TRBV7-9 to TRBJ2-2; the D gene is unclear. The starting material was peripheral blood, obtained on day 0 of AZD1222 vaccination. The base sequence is TGTGCCAGCAGCTTAGAGCGACCGAACACCGGGGAGCTGTTTTTT. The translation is CASSLERPNTGELFF.